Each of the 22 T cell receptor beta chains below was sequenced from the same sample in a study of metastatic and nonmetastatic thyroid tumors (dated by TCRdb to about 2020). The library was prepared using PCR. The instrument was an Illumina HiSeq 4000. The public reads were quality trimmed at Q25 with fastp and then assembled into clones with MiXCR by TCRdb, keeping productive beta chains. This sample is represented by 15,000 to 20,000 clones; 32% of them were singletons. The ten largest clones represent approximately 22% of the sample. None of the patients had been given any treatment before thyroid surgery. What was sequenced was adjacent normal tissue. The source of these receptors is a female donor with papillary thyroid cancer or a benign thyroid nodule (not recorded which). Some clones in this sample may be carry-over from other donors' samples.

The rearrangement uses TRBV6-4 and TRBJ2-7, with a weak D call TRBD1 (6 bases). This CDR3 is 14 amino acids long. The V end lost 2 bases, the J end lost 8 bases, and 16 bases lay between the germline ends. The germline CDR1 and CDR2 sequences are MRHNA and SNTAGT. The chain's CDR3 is CASSDRSFQGKQYF. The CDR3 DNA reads TGTGCCAGCAGTGACCGCAGTTTTCAGGGGAAGCAGTACTTC.

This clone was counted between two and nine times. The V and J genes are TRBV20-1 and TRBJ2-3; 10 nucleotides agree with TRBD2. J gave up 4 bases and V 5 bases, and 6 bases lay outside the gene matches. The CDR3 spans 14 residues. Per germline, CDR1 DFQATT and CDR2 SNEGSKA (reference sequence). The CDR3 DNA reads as TGCAGTGCTCATTTAGCGGGAGGCGCAGATACGCAGTATTTT. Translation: CSAHLAGGADTQYF.

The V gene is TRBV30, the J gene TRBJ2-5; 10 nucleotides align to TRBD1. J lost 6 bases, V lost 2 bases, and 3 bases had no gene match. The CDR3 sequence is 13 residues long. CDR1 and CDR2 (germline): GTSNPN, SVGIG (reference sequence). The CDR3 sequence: CAWSPGQGQTQYF. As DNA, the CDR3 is TGTGCCTGGAGTCCGGGACAGGGGCAGACCCAGTACTTC.

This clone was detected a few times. DNA of the CDR3: TGTGCCAGCAGCCCTAGGACAGGGGGTACACACTATGGCTACACCTTC. It yields the protein CASSPRTGGTHYGYTF. This rearrangement joins TRBV3-1 to TRBJ1-2, with 10 bases fitting TRBD1. This CDR3 spans 16 amino acids. CDR1 and CDR2 from the germline V gene are LGHDT and YNNKEL (reference sequence). Trimming at V came to 4 bases and at J to 3 bases, leaving 8 bases not matched to a gene.

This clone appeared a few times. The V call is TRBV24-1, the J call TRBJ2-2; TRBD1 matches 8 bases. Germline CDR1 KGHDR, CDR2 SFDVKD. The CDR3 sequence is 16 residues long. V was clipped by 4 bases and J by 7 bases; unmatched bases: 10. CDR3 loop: CATSDRRQGSIGELFF. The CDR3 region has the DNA TGTGCCACCAGTGACCGACGACAGGGGTCCATCGGGGAGCTGTTTTTT.

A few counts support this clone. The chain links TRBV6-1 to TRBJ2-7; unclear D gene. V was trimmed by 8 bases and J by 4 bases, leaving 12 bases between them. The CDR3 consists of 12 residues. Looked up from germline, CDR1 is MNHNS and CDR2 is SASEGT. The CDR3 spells CASLAGGYEQYF. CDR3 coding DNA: TGTGCCAGCCTCGCTGGTGGGTACGAGCAGTACTTC.

The CDR3 bases are TGTGCCAGCTCACCAGGACAGGGGGTTTATGGCTACACCTTC. It encodes CASSPGQGVYGYTF. J is TRBJ1-2 and V is TRBV18, with 10 bases that match TRBD1. V shed 2 bases, J shed 5 bases, and the junction held 2 bases outside the gene matches. The CDR3 has 14 amino acids. From germline, CDR1 is KGHSH and CDR2 LQKENI.

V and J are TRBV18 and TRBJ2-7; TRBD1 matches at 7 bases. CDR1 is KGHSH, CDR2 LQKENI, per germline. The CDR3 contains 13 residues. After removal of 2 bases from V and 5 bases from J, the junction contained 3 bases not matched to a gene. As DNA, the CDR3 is TGTGCCAGCTCACCATCACAGGGGAACGAGCAGTACTTC. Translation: CASSPSQGNEQYF.

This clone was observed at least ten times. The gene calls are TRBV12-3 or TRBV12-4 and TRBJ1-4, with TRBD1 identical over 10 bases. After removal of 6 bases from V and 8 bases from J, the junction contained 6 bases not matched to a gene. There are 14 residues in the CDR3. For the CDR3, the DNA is TGTGCCAGCAGAGCCGGGACAGGGGCCGAAAAACTGTTTTTT. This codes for CASRAGTGAEKLFF.

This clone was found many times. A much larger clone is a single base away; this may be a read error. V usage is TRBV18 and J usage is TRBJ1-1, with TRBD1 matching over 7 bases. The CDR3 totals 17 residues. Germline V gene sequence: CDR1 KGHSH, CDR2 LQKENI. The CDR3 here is CASSPPKAGGPNTVAFF. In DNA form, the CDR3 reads TGTGCCAGCTCACCCCCCAAGGCAGGGGGTCCGAACACTGTAGCTTTCTTT.

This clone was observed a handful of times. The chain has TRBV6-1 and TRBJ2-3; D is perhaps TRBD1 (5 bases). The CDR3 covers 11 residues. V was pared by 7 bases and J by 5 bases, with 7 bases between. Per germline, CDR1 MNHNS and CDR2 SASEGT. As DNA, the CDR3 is TGTGCCAGCACCGACAGAGATACGCAGTATTTT. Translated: CASTDRDTQYF.

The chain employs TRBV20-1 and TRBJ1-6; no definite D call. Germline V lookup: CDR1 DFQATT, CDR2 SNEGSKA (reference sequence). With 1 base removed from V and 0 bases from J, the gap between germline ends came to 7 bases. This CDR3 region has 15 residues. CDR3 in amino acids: CSARGRSSYNSPLHF. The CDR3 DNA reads TGCAGTGCTAGAGGCCGTAGCTCCTATAATTCACCCCTCCACTTT.

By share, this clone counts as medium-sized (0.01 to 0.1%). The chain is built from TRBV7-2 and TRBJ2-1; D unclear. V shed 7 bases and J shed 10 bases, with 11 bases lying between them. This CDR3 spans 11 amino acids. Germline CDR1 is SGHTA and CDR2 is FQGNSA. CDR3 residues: CASNFPGEQFF. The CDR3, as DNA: TGTGCCAGCAACTTCCCTGGAGAGCAGTTCTTC.

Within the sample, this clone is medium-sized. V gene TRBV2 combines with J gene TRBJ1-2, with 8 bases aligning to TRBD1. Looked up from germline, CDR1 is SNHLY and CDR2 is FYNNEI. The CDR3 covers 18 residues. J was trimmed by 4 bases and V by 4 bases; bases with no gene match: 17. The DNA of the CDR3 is TGTGCCAGCAGTGCCGGGCGGGGGCAGGGGGCGGGGATCTATGGCTACACCTTC. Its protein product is CASSAGRGQGAGIYGYTF.

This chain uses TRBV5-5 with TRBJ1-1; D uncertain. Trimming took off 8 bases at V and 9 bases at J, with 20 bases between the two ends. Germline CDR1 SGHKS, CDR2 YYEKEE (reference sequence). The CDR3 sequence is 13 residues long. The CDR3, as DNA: TGTGCCAGTCGGAAATCGGGCGGAACTAAAGCTTTCTTT. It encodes CASRKSGGTKAFF.

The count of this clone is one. This chain's CDR3 is CASSLGQAIATGHYGYTF. CDR3 DNA: TGCGCCAGCAGCTTGGGACAGGCCATTGCAACAGGCCATTATGGCTACACCTTC. The chain employs TRBV5-1 and TRBJ1-2, with a weak D call TRBD1 (6 bases). V was shortened by 0 bases and J by 5 bases, with 23 bases between the two germline ends. This CDR3 spans 18 amino acids. Germline loops: CDR1 SGHRS, CDR2 YFSETQ.

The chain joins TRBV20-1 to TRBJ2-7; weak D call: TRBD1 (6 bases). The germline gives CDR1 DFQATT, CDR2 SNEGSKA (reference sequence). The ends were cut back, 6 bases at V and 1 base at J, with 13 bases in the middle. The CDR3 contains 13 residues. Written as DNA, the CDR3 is TGCAGTGCACACCACAGGGAGTCCTACGAGCAGTACTTC. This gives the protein CSAHHRESYEQYF.

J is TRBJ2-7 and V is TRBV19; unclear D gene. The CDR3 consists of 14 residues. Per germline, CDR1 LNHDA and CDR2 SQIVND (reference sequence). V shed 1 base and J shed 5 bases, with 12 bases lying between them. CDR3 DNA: TGTGCCAGTAGTATAGCCTTGACTTTCCACGAGCAGTACTTC. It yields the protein CASSIALTFHEQYF.

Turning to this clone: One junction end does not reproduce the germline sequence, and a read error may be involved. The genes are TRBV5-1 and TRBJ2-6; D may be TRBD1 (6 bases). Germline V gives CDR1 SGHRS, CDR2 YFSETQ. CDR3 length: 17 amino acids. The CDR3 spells CACSLEAQGSGANVLTF. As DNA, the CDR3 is TGCGCCTGCAGCTTGGAAGCCCAGGGGAGCGGGGCCAACGTCCTGACTTTC.

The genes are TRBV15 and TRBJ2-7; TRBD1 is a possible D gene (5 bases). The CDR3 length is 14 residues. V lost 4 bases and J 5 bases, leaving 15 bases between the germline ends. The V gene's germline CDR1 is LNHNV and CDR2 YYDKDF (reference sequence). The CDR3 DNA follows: TGTGCCACCAGCATCGAACAGGCGTCTCACGAGCAGTACTTC. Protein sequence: CATSIEQASHEQYF.

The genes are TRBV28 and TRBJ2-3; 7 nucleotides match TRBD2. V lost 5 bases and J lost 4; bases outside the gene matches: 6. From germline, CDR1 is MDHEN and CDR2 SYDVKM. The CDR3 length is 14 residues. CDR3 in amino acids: CASSAGTIPDTQYF. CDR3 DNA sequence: TGTGCCAGCAGTGCGGGGACTATCCCAGATACGCAGTATTTT.

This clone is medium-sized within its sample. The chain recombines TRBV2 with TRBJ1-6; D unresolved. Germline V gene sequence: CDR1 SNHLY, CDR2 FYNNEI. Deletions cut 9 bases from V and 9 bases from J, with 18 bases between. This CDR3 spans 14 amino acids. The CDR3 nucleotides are TGTGCCAGTGGATTAATCCCAACCGCTTCACCCCTCCACTTT. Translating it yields CASGLIPTASPLHF.